The 5 T cell receptor beta chains below all came from one sample that was sequenced in a study of neoadjuvant nivolumab and ipilimumab in lung cancer. The method was immunoSEQ multiplex PCR; TCRdb's version includes in-frame clones alone and lacks a portion of them. The data contain around 3,000 clones, just over 85% of them singletons. Sample: tumor tissue, taken after neoadjuvant nivolumab, alone or with ipilimumab, at or shortly before surgery. The receptors shown here come from an adult with non-small cell lung cancer.

The chain carries TRBV5-8 and TRBJ2-1, with TRBD1 identical over 9 bases. CDR1 is SGHTS and CDR2 is YDEGEE in the germline V gene. The CDR3 has 15 residues. The trim removed 4 bases at V and 4 bases at J, leaving 6 bases unmatched. This CDR3 reads CASSPDRGYYNEQFF. Written as DNA, the CDR3 is TGTGCCAGCAGCCCGGACAGGGGATATTACAATGAGCAGTTCTTC.

V and J are TRBV6-5 and TRBJ1-2, with TRBD1 matching 7 bases. V shed 5 bases, J shed 0 bases, and the junction held 6 bases outside the gene matches. Germline V gives CDR1 MNHEY, CDR2 SVGAGI. This CDR3 has 15 amino acids. CDR3 bases: TGTGCCAGCAGTGCTTCGACAGGGCCTAACTATGGCTACACCTTC. It translates to CASSASTGPNYGYTF.

The chain joins TRBV5-1 to TRBJ1-4; 10 bases are a match to TRBD1. J was trimmed by 3 bases and V by 4 bases; bases with no gene match: 6. The germline gives CDR1 SGHRS, CDR2 YFSETQ. The CDR3 loop spans 16 amino acids. CDR3 DNA: TGCGCCAGCAGCCCCGGACAGGGGGAGGCTAATGAAAAACTGTTTTTT. Amino acid sequence: CASSPGQGEANEKLFF.

This rearrangement joins TRBV7-9 to TRBJ2-1; 15 nucleotides align to TRBD2. V gave up 5 bases and J gave up 10 bases; unmatched junction bases: 6. Germline V lookup: CDR1 SEHNR, CDR2 FQNEAQ (reference sequence). The CDR3 runs to 15 residues. This CDR3 reads CASSAGLAGGGEQFF. CDR3 nucleotide sequence: TGTGCCAGCAGCGCGGGACTAGCGGGAGGAGGGGAGCAGTTCTTC.

The V and J genes are TRBV7-5 and TRBJ2-6; the D call in the table, TRBD1, was not verified against the DNA. TRBV7-5 is listed as a pseudogene. The CDR3 has 17 amino acids. The CDR3 reads CARTAISRQSRANVLTF. CDR3 bases: TGTGCCAGAACCGCAATAAGTAGACAAAGTCGGGCCAACGTCCTGACTTTC.